This record looks at one TCR beta chain sequence and its context. The antigen remains undetermined. The sample originates from a study of beta chain features in type 1 diabetes. Study-wide results and limits: Naive, central memory and regulatory TCRB repertoires appeared more similar among patients than healthy donors. Possibly, sequencing cDNA over-represented cells that had high TCR expression levels.

Expressed TCRB transcripts were sequenced after all isolated RNA was converted to cDNA. Method: immunoSEQ multiplex PCR; TCRdb's copy keeps in-frame clones and lacks some. The sample yields 160,000 or so clones, over 8.5% seen once. Germline lookup yields CDR1 ENHRY and CDR2 SYGVKD. The V gene lost 3 bases and the J gene lost 4 bases, with 4 bases spanning the gap. The CDR3 has 11 residues. The chain employs TRBV10-3 and TRBJ2-7; D call uncertain. The specimen was central memory CD4+ T cells from blood. This clonotype was sampled from a man aged 18 to 29 in good health. The CDR3 is CAISDPYEQYF. The CDR3 DNA reads as TGTGCCATCAGTGATCCTTACGAGCAGTACTTC.